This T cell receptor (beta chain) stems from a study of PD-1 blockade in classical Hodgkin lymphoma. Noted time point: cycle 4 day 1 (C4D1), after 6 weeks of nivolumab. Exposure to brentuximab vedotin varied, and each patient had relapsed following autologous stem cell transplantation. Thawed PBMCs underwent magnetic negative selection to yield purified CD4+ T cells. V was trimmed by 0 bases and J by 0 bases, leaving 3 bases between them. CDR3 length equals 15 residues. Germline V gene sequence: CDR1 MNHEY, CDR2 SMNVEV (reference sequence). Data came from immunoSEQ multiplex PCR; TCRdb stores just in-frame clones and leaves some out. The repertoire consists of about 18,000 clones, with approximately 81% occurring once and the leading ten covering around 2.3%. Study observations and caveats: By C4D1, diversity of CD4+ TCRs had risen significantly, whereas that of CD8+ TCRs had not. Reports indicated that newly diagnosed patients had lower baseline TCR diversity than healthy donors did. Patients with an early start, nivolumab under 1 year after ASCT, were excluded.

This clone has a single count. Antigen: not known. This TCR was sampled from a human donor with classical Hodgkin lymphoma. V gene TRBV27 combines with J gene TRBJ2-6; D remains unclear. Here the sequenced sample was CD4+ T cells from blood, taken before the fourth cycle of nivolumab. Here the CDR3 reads CASSLSGSGANVLTF. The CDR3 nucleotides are TGTGCCAGCAGTTTATCGGGCTCTGGGGCCAACGTCCTGACTTTC.